The 9 T cell receptor beta chains in this list originate from one sample, sequenced in a study of blood T cells in healthy people across ages. Primers used in a second PCR of about 6 to 12 cycles were a sample-barcoded 5' primer and a J-beta primer mix. MiXCR was run by TCRdb on the 5' RACE reads, yielding one entry per CDR3 protein. The sample has more than 1,000,000 distinct CDR3 sequences; around 27% are singletons. These data also featured in a second study, about T cells of mothers and their children.

Sequenced sample: blood. All receptors derive from a girl aged 2-10 years in good health.

J is TRBJ1-5 and V is TRBV15, with D perhaps matching TRBD1 (5 bases). The V gene lost 0 bases and the J gene lost 4 bases, with 10 bases spanning the gap. This CDR3 is built from 15 residues. Germline V gene sequence: CDR1 LNHNV, CDR2 YYDKDF (reference sequence). CDR3 bases: TGTGCCACCAGCAGAGATTACAGGAGGAATCAGCCCCAGCATTTT. Translating it yields CATSRDYRRNQPQHF.

Concerning this clonotype: One end of the junction does not line up with germline, which may come from a read error. The chain joins TRBV11-2 to TRBJ2-7; D not certain. Germline V gene lookup returns CDR1 SGHAT and CDR2 FQNNGV. The CDR3 consists of 14 residues. In DNA, the CDR3 is TGTGTCAGCAGCTTCGGTGGACGGAGCTACGAGCAGTACTTC. Protein product: CVSSFGGRSYEQYF.

The chain has TRBV11-3 and TRBJ2-1; 11 nucleotides align to TRBD2. Germline loops: CDR1 SGHNT, CDR2 YENEEA. The CDR3 runs 15 residues. V was clipped by 3 bases and J by 8 bases; unmatched bases: 6. CDR3 sequence reads: CASSFVLAGGHEQFF. The CDR3 nucleotides are TGTGCCAGCAGCTTTGTTTTAGCGGGGGGGCATGAGCAGTTCTTC.

The genes are TRBV10-3 and TRBJ2-5, with D perhaps matching TRBD2 (6 bases). Between the trimmed V and J ends, which lost 10 bases and 6 bases, there was a span of 21 bases. Germline V CDR1 and CDR2: ENHRY, SYGVKD. This CDR3 has 14 amino acids. CDR3 sequence: CARRCGGRGKTQYF. DNA for the CDR3: TGTGCCAGAAGATGTGGGGGGAGAGGAAAGACCCAGTACTTC.

This clonotype was detected a few times. The chain employs TRBV14 and TRBJ1-1, with D unclear. Germline assignment: CDR1 SGHDN and CDR2 FVKESK. CDR3 length: 16 amino acids. Trimming took 1 base from V and 8 from J, leaving 20 bases between them. CDR3: CASSQGWVLREKEAFF. CDR3 nucleotides: TGTGCCAGCAGCCAAGGGTGGGTCTTGCGTGAGAAAGAAGCTTTCTTT.

This chain links TRBV16 with TRBJ2-5; 9 positions match TRBD2. The end of the DNA aligns better with TRBJ2-7, so the J call may be wrong. The V gene's germline CDR1 is KGHSY and CDR2 FQNENV. The CDR3 loop spans 16 amino acids. DNA for the CDR3: TGTGCCAGCAGCCAAATCAGCGGGGGGCCCTTAAACGAGCAGTACTTC. This translates into CASSQISGGPLNEQYF.

This clonotype was detected only a few times. This chain joins TRBV5-1 and TRBJ1-4, with D unresolved. Germline V gives CDR1 SGHRS, CDR2 YFSETQ. CDR3 length: 15 amino acids. Trimming stripped 4 bases from V and 3 bases from J, with 13 bases between. CDR3: CASSRESPANEKLFF. DNA for the CDR3: TGCGCCAGCAGCAGAGAGTCGCCTGCTAATGAAAAACTGTTTTTT.

This clonotype was detected only a few times. The chain couples TRBV12-3 or TRBV12-4 to TRBJ2-7, with 8 bases aligning to TRBD1. The CDR3 is 15 amino acids. V lost 5 bases, J lost 2 bases, and 8 bases stayed unmatched. The CDR3 protein is CASSQGQEFPYEQYF. The CDR3 DNA reads as TGTGCCAGCAGTCAGGGACAGGAGTTCCCCTACGAGCAGTACTTC.

The V gene is TRBV4-2, the J gene TRBJ2-1, with TRBD2 matching over 11 bases. CDR3 length: 18 amino acids. Trimming at V came to 2 bases and at J to 0 bases, leaving 6 bases not matched to a gene. Germline CDR1 and CDR2: LGHNA and YNFKEQ. The CDR3 DNA sequence: TGTGCCAGCAGCCAATTGGGACTAGCGGTGAGCTCCTACAATGAGCAGTTCTTC. It yields the protein CASSQLGLAVSSYNEQFF.